This entry features one T cell receptor beta chain sequence. Some clones are missing from TCRdb's copy, which holds only in-frame ones; the method was immunoSEQ multiplex PCR. Of 9,500 to 15,000 clones in the sample, nearly 90% were seen once. The data originate from a study of chemoradiotherapy in HPV16-positive cancers. The CDR3 has 13 residues. V lost 1 base and J lost 4; bases outside the gene matches: 1. Per the germline V gene, CDR1 is GTSNPN and CDR2 is SVGIG (reference sequence). The TCR comes from a human donor with HPV-associated anogenital cancer. This material was acquired from a patient who underwent chemoradiotherapy. The rearrangement joins TRBV30 to TRBJ1-2; 9 bases align to TRBD1. CDR3: CAWSADRGYGYTF. For the CDR3, the DNA is TGTGCCTGGAGTGCGGACAGGGGCTATGGCTACACCTTC.